The 18 T cell receptor beta chains reported below all come from one sample, sequenced in a study of T cells after posttransplantation cyclophosphamide (dated by TCRdb to 2016 to 2017). The sample's treatment or condition label, in plain terms: high-dose cyclophosphamide on days +3 and +4 as single-agent GVHD prophylaxis. For conditioning, the PTCy patients got busulfan and fludarabine, then a related or unrelated marrow graft, followed by cyclophosphamide on days +3 and +4. The method was the immunoSEQ multiplex PCR assay. This is the immuneACCESS table as TCRdb keeps it, with only in-frame sequences that have V and J called. A part of the clones is gone; compared with another copy, unresolved V genes explain less than half, and the rest is unexplained. Recorded for this sample are 6,000 to 7,500 clones; about 92% of them occurred a single time. The top ten clonotypes cover around 4.3% of the sample.

Material: CD8+ T cells sorted from blood, obtained after allogeneic stem cell transplant with posttransplant cyclophosphamide. These TCRs come from a male patient aged 55 to 70 who received an allogeneic stem cell transplant from a related donor and was CMV-positive. After a transplant, the donor of the graft may account for some T cells.

The J gene is TRBJ1-2, the V gene TRBV7-2, with D perhaps TRBD1 (5 bases). The CDR3 totals 11 residues. The V end was cut by 10 bases, the J end by 8 bases, with 14 bases between. CDR1 is SGHTA, CDR2 FQGNSA, per germline. The CDR3 sequence is CAIGVHEGYTF. The CDR3 nucleotides read TGTGCCATAGGGGTCCACGAGGGCTACACCTTC.

The chain employs TRBV9 and TRBJ2-2; TRBD2 is a possible D gene (5 bases). Germline loops: CDR1 SGDLS, CDR2 YYNGEE. The CDR3 consists of 13 residues. V was shortened by 7 bases and J by 5 bases, with 12 bases between the two germline ends. CDR3 protein: CASEAEETGELFF. For the CDR3, the DNA is TGTGCCAGCGAAGCGGAGGAAACCGGGGAGCTGTTTTTT.

This sequence joins TRBV5-1 and TRBJ1-5, with D perhaps TRBD1 (5 bases). V lost 2 bases and J 2 bases, leaving 14 bases between the germline ends. This CDR3 spans 16 amino acids. CDR1 is SGHRS, CDR2 YFSETQ, per germline. The CDR3 DNA sequence: TGCGCCAGCAGCTTTAGACAGCGCGGGGGCAATCAGCCCCAGCATTTT. It is translated as CASSFRQRGGNQPQHF.

This sequence joins TRBV13 and TRBJ1-2, with D possibly TRBD1 on 6 matching bases. The CDR3 extends over 13 amino acids. Germline-derived CDR1 and CDR2 are PRHDT and FYEKMQ (reference sequence). Trimming left V 5 bases short and J 2 bases short, with 9 bases between. CDR3 loop: CASSPGQNYGYTF. The CDR3 nucleotides are TGTGCCAGCAGCCCCGGACAGAACTATGGCTACACCTTC.

For the CDR3, the DNA is TGTGCCAGCAGTTATTCTCCGAACACTGAAGCTTTCTTT. Translated: CASSYSPNTEAFF. The genes are TRBV27 and TRBJ1-1; D is undetermined. Deletions cut 4 bases from V and 1 base from J, with 7 bases between. CDR3 size: 13 residues. In germline, CDR1 is MNHEY, CDR2 SMNVEV (reference sequence).

This sequence joins TRBV6-5 and TRBJ2-6; 7 nucleotides agree with TRBD1. Germline-derived CDR1 and CDR2 are MNHEY and SVGAGI. Losses at the gene ends were 6 bases for V and 1 base for J; bases not matched to a gene: 3. The CDR3 is made up of 15 amino acids. The CDR3 nucleotides read TGTGCCAGCAGCCCAGGGGGTTCTGGGGCCAACGTCCTGACTTTC. Protein sequence: CASSPGGSGANVLTF.

The chain links TRBV7-9 to TRBJ2-7; 10 bases agree with TRBD1. This CDR3 has 17 residues. J gave up 2 bases and V 5 bases, and 12 bases lay outside the gene matches. Germline loops: CDR1 SEHNR, CDR2 FQNEAQ (reference sequence). The CDR3 spells CASSPREGTGDTYEQYF. CDR3 nucleotide sequence: TGTGCCAGCAGCCCCCGAGAGGGGACAGGGGATACCTACGAGCAGTACTTC. The whole variable domain, filled in from reference TRBV7-9 and TRBJ2-7, reads DTGVSQNPRHKITKRGQNVTFRCDPISEHNRLYWYRQTLGQGPEFLTYFQNEAQLEKSRLLSDRFSAERPKGSFSTLEIQRTEQGDSAMYLCASSPREGTGDTYEQYFGPGTRLTVT.

This chain connects TRBV27 to TRBJ1-2; TRBD1 might be the D (6 bases). V was clipped by 2 bases and J by 6 bases, with 10 bases between them. Germline loops: CDR1 MNHEY, CDR2 SMNVEV (reference sequence). The CDR3 runs 13 residues. CDR3 nucleotides: TGTGCCAGCAGTTTAGGCACAGGGAATGGCTACACCTTC. It is translated as CASSLGTGNGYTF.

This clone was detected only once. The CDR3 DNA reads as TGCGCCAGCAGCTTGAGTGGCACAAGACAAGAGACCCAGTACTTC. Translating it yields CASSLSGTRQETQYF. The rearrangement links TRBV5-1 to TRBJ2-5; no firm D call. CDR1 and CDR2 (germline): SGHRS, YFSETQ. V was trimmed by 1 base and J by 2 bases, leaving 12 bases between them. The CDR3 consists of 15 residues.

The chain combines TRBV5-6 with TRBJ1-1; D is possibly TRBD1 (6 bases). CDR1 and CDR2 from the germline V gene are SGHDT and YYEEEE. This CDR3 has 15 amino acids. Between the trimmed V and J ends, which lost 4 bases and 4 bases, there was a span of 17 bases. Written as DNA, the CDR3 is TGTGCCAGCAGCAGCTTACAGGGAGGGACCACTGAAGCTTTCTTT. This codes for CASSSLQGGTTEAFF.

The chain employs TRBV5-6 and TRBJ1-4; 7 bases line up with TRBD1. Germline V gene lookup returns CDR1 SGHDT and CDR2 YYEEEE. V dropped 4 bases and J dropped 8; count of bases not matched to a gene: 8. This CDR3 spans 14 amino acids. CDR3 nucleotide sequence: TGTGCCAGCAGCAAGACAGGGAGTCAGGAAAAACTGTTTTTT. Encoded protein: CASSKTGSQEKLFF.

The chain recombines TRBV19 with TRBJ1-1; D remains ambiguous. CDR3 length equals 9 residues. Germline CDR1 reads LNHDA; CDR2 reads SQIVND (reference sequence). The CDR3 nucleotides are TGTGCGGCGGGCTTGGGAGCTTTCTTT. It encodes CAAGLGAFF.

The chain links TRBV9 to TRBJ2-7; a weak D match, TRBD2 (7 bases). Germline V CDR1 and CDR2: SGDLS, YYNGEE. V lost 0 bases and J lost 0, with 16 bases in between. CDR3 size: 17 residues. CDR3 coding DNA: TGTGCCAGCAGCGTAGTTGGCGACAGGACTAGCTCCTACGAGCAGTACTTC. Translation: CASSVVGDRTSSYEQYF.

This clone was recorded only once. The chain recombines TRBV7-9 with TRBJ1-2, with 7 bases identical to TRBD1. This CDR3 contains 16 residues. CDR1 SEHNR and CDR2 FQNEAQ come from the germline V gene (reference sequence). J was trimmed by 0 bases and V by 0 bases; bases with no gene match: 4. For the CDR3, the DNA is TGTGCCAGCAGCTTAGCAGGGGGCAGAGCTAACTATGGCTACACCTTC. Its translation: CASSLAGGRANYGYTF.

The chain combines TRBV28 with TRBJ1-2, with TRBD1 matching 9 bases. The germline V gene has CDR1 MDHEN and CDR2 SYDVKM. The V segment lost 6 bases and the J segment 6 bases; nucleotides outside the gene matches: 5. CDR3 length: 13 amino acids. The DNA of the CDR3 is TGTGCCAGCAGCTTCCGGGACAGGGATGGCTACACCTTC. Translated: CASSFRDRDGYTF.

V gene TRBV7-2 combines with J gene TRBJ2-5; TRBD1 matches 8 bases. Germline CDR1 and CDR2: SGHTA and FQGNSA. This CDR3 contains 14 residues. V was clipped by 5 bases and J by 4 bases; unmatched bases: 6. CDR3 residues: CASSPTGVGETQYF. CDR3 in DNA: TGTGCCAGCAGCCCGACAGGGGTAGGAGAGACCCAGTACTTC.

The CDR3 DNA is TGTGCCAGTAGTATAGGGCAGGGGGCCGCCTATGGCTACACCTTC. Residues: CASSIGQGAAYGYTF. The gene calls are TRBV19 and TRBJ1-2; TRBD1 aligns across 8 bases. Germline V gene data show CDR1 as LNHDA and CDR2 as SQIVND (reference sequence). The CDR3 runs 15 residues. The J segment lost 4 bases and the V segment lost 1 base, leaving 5 bases of the junction unmatched.

The J gene is TRBJ2-1, the V gene TRBV4-2, with 10 bases lining up with TRBD2. V gave up 0 bases and J gave up 3 bases; unmatched junction bases: 2. Germline CDR1 and CDR2: LGHNA and YNFKEQ. CDR3 length: 16 amino acids. The CDR3 reads CASSQELAGLYNEQFF. As DNA, the CDR3 is TGTGCCAGCAGCCAAGAACTAGCGGGGCTCTACAATGAGCAGTTCTTC.